This TCR beta chain was captured by sequencing in a study of regulatory T cells in long-lasting Graves disease. Points on this clonotype: Antigen: not known.

As to time point: persistent/refractory GD, antithyroid drugs over 5 years with positive TRAb. With RNA extracted from PBMCs as input, the TCR library was made. The authors built TCR beta libraries using iRepertoire HTBI primers and Arm-PCR of CDR3 regions. From the multiplex PCR reads, TCRdb called clonotypes with MiXCR, one entry per CDR3 protein. The sample shows around 450,000 distinct CDR3 sequences, roughly 21% of them seen only once. V was clipped by 6 bases and J by 7 bases, with 18 bases between them. This CDR3 has 15 amino acids. Findings and limits, study-wide: Gene preferences differed: TRBV28, TRBJ1-2, TRBJ2-5 in persistent cases. Those with persistent disease had in common more public clonotypes (roughly 3,000) than new patients (about 970).

The V call is TRBV12-3 or TRBV12-4, the J call TRBJ1-4; D is possibly TRBD1 (6 bases). This receptor was taken from a female donor with Graves disease. This material consisted of peripheral blood mononuclear cells (PBMCs), taken when the disease was refractory, from a patient treated with antithyroid drugs. The CDR3 DNA is TGTGCCAGCAGCCCCTCCTACGGACAGAGTGAAAAACTGTTTTTT. It is translated as CASSPSYGQSEKLFF.